Below are 9 T cell receptor beta chains sequenced from a single sample in a study of OX40 agonist ivuxolimab in advanced cancers. Only in-frame clones appear in the TCRdb table, and some are missing; sequencing was by immunoSEQ multiplex PCR. The sample has more than 80,000 clones; less than 95% are singletons. The sample was CD4+ or CD8+ T cells sorted from blood, taken in a trial of the OX40 agonist ivuxolimab. Receptors originate from an adult with an advanced solid tumor such as melanoma, head and neck, liver or kidney cancer.

This clone was picked up one time. The rearrangement links TRBV5-1 to TRBJ2-7; maybe TRBD2 (5 bases). Germline V gives CDR1 SGHRS, CDR2 YFSETQ. This CDR3 is built from 15 residues. V was trimmed by 0 bases and J by 4 bases, leaving 14 bases between them. The CDR3 is CASSLGRGMDYEQYF. In DNA, the CDR3 is TGCGCCAGCAGCTTGGGGAGAGGGATGGATTACGAGCAGTACTTC.

The genes are TRBV11-1 and TRBJ1-1; D remains unclear. The CDR3 is 15 amino acids. Germline loops: CDR1 SGHAT, CDR2 FQDESV (reference sequence). Between the trimmed V and J ends, which lost 5 bases and 1 base, there was a span of 14 bases. The CDR3 sequence: CASSPSGPPNTEAFF. The CDR3 DNA reads TGTGCCAGCAGCCCCTCAGGCCCCCCGAACACTGAAGCTTTCTTT.

The chain joins TRBV11-2 to TRBJ2-1, with TRBD1 matching 7 bases. Per germline, CDR1 SGHAT and CDR2 FQNNGV. CDR3 length: 15 residues. The ends lost 2 bases at V and 5 bases at J; junction bases unmatched: 6. CDR3 sequence: CASSLKTGTNNEQFF. CDR3 DNA sequence: TGTGCCAGCAGCTTAAAGACAGGGACCAACAATGAGCAGTTCTTC.

The rearrangement links TRBV5-1 to TRBJ2-2; 11 nucleotides line up with TRBD2. V dropped 2 bases and J dropped 4; count of bases not matched to a gene: 7. Germline V lookup: CDR1 SGHRS, CDR2 YFSETQ. The length of the CDR3 is 17 residues. The CDR3 DNA sequence: TGCGCCAGCAGCTTACTTAGCGGGAGGGCCTCCACCGGGGAGCTGTTTTTT. Encoded protein: CASSLLSGRASTGELFF.

The V call is TRBV19, the J call TRBJ2-3, with a tentative D call TRBD1 (6 bases). CDR3 length: 15 residues. Germline assignment: CDR1 LNHDA and CDR2 SQIVND (reference sequence). The V end lost 6 bases, the J end lost 6 bases, and 19 bases lay between the germline ends. CDR3 bases: TGTGCCAGTAGCCTCCAGGGGATGGACCCGGATACGCAGTATTTT. As protein: CASSLQGMDPDTQYF.

V gene TRBV30 combines with J gene TRBJ1-1; TRBD1 is a possible D gene (5 bases). V lost 5 bases and J 0 bases, leaving 7 bases between the germline ends. The V gene's germline CDR1 is GTSNPN and CDR2 SVGIG (reference sequence). There are 12 residues in the CDR3. The chain's CDR3 is CAWRGLNTEAFF. Written as DNA, the CDR3 is TGTGCCTGGCGGGGACTGAACACTGAAGCTTTCTTT. The variable domain in full, with the rest retrieved from reference TRBV30 and TRBJ1-1, is SQTIHQWPATLVQPVGSPLSLECTVEGTSNPNLYWYRQAAGRGLQLLFYSVGIGQISSEVPQNLSASRPQDRQFILSSKKLLLSDSGFYLCAWRGLNTEAFFGQGTRLTVV.

The chain is built from TRBV28 and TRBJ1-1; possible D gene TRBD1, 6 bases. With 5 bases removed from V and 3 bases from J, the gap between germline ends came to 13 bases. CDR3 length: 14 amino acids. CDR1 MDHEN and CDR2 SYDVKM come from the germline V gene. CDR3 sequence reads: CASSLDSFYTEAFF. DNA of the CDR3: TGTGCCAGCAGTCTGGACAGTTTCTACACTGAAGCTTTCTTT.

The chain carries TRBV4-1 and TRBJ2-7; D could derive from TRBD1 or TRBD2 (5 bases each). This CDR3 contains 11 residues. V lost 5 bases, J lost 4 bases, and 6 bases lay in between. From germline, CDR1 is MGHRA and CDR2 YSYEKL. The CDR3 spells CASSEGYEQYF. The CDR3 coding sequence is TGCGCCAGCAGCGAGGGGTACGAGCAGTACTTC.

V usage is TRBV18 and J usage is TRBJ2-1; TRBD2 is a possible D gene (5 bases). CDR1 and CDR2 from the germline V gene are KGHSH and LQKENI. The CDR3 has 14 amino acids. V dropped 6 bases and J dropped 5 bases, with 14 bases sitting between them. CDR3 region: CASSPRPGNNEQFF. In DNA, the CDR3 is TGTGCCAGCTCCCCCAGGCCGGGAAACAATGAGCAGTTCTTC.